This T cell receptor (beta chain) was sequenced during a study of blood T cell repertoires in COVID-19 (dated by TCRdb to the early 2020s). For the wider study: Samples from collaborators originated in the United States, Italy and Spain and spanned both the acute and convalescent phases of COVID-19. The prospective study material was composed of cDNA or gDNA derived from T cells, B-cell-depleted T cells, or PBMCs. Deeply sampled blood TCRbeta repertoires from subjects exposed to, actively infected with, or recovered from COVID-19 were included in the dataset. A freely available public database, intended as a resource for researchers studying the immune response to SARS-CoV-2, is where the repertoires were released. Samples came from the ongoing ImmuneRACE study (first 160 participants) plus 1,254 subjects from 6 global collaborators. Sample metadata almost always included a de-identified subject ID, COVID-19 status, age in years and sex. Where HLA class I and class II types were available, the types were taken from metadata supplied by the sample provider, not from assay-based typing. The study at large found these results: The amount of clinical and demographic metadata varied by source and participant and was provided uncurated.

V has 0 bases trimmed and J has 4 bases trimmed; junction bases matching no gene number 11. The CDR3 contains 17 residues, cysteine and phenylalanine counted. The only DNA kept is the CDR3, 51 bases in frame from the first base. The germline V gene supplies CDR1 SGHRS and CDR2 YFSETQ. With regard to this clone: Its antigen is currently not known. The input lacks base qualities; no much larger clone sits a single base away.

Participants in the prospective study were enrolled through a virtual design, were aged roughly 18 to 95 years, and lived in roughly 25 United States geographic areas. Cohort assignment in the prospective study relied on participant-reported clinical history from a screening survey and a study questionnaire. Recovered participants in ImmuneRACE Cohort 3 were defined as having two consecutive negative NP/OP PCR tests, clearance from a healthcare professional, or resolution of symptoms. In the prospective study, mobile phlebotomists collected whole blood, serum and a nasopharyngeal or oropharyngeal swab from each participant. Additional blood draws and questionnaires over an approximately 2-month period could optionally be provided by prospective study participants. Before DNA extraction, blood samples from the prospective study were shipped at room temperature or frozen. The immunoSEQ Assay, a bias-controlled multiplex PCR, was used to amplify TCRbeta CDR3 regions from genomic DNA. The authors processed their data as follows. The number of nucleated cells in each sample was estimated from the amplification of reference gene primers within the assay. Sequence reads were collapsed and filtered to measure the absolute abundance of every unique TCRbeta CDR3 rearrangement. For each sample, productive Simpson clonality was calculated as the square root of Simpson's diversity index over productive rearrangements. The immuneACCESS repertoire file appears here via TCRdb, limited to in-frame rearrangements. These files lack a portion of the clones; in checked studies, under half of the deficit traces to unresolved V genes, and the cause of the others is not known. Clone size and the V and J calls come from that table; the DNA yielded D and trimming. This sample comprises 360,000 or so clones, roughly four fifths of them detected only once. The biggest ten clones account for 5% to 5.5% of the sample.

The sample comprised PBMCs or T cells enriched from blood (not recorded which). This sequence uses TRBV5-1 and TRBJ1-1; 8 middle bases align to TRBD1. The source is a woman in her fifties or sixties who had recovered from COVID-19. The CDR3 has the sequence CASSLGGVRTGSTEAFF. The nucleotides read TGCGCCAGCAGCTTGGGAGGGGTGAGGACAGGGAGCACTGAAGCTTTCTTT.